What follows are 3 T cell receptor beta chains derived from one specimen sequenced in a study of shared clonotypes between healthy human individuals. The assay was immunoSEQ multiplex PCR, and TCRdb's table has in-frame clones only and misses some. The sample includes over 2 million clones, 85% to 95% of them seen just once. The sequencing input was naive CD4+ T cells from PBMCs. Subset indicated: CD45RA+ positively selected. These receptors came from a man between 18 and 35 years old in good health. Some clones in this sample may be carry-over from other donors' samples.

Points on this clone: Other DNA variants within this sample encode the same CDR3. The rearrangement joins TRBV7-9 to TRBJ2-6; no firm D call. The CDR3 runs to 13 residues. The V gene's germline CDR1 is SEHNR and CDR2 FQNEAQ (reference sequence). Trimming stripped 7 bases from V and 0 bases from J, with 4 bases between. The CDR3 DNA reads as TGTGCCAGCAACCCCTCTGGGGCCAACGTCCTGACTTTC. This gives the protein CASNPSGANVLTF. Supplemented by reference TRBV7-9 and TRBJ2-6, the full variable domain reads DTGVSQNPRHKITKRGQNVTFRCDPISEHNRLYWYRQTLGQGPEFLTYFQNEAQLEKSRLLSDRFSAERPKGSFSTLEIQRTEQGDSAMYLCASNPSGANVLTFGAGSRLTVL.

The rearrangement joins TRBV7-6 to TRBJ2-7; D uncertain. The CDR3 totals 16 residues. Germline CDR1 is SGHVS and CDR2 is FNYEAQ. V lost 0 bases, J lost 2 bases, and 14 bases lay in between. The chain's CDR3 is CASSLALRTGTYEQYF. The CDR3 DNA reads TGTGCCAGCAGCTTAGCGCTAAGGACCGGTACCTACGAGCAGTACTTC.

The rearrangement links TRBV18 to TRBJ1-1, with TRBD1 as a possible D gene (6 bases). The CDR3 spans 15 residues. Germline lookup yields CDR1 KGHSH and CDR2 LQKENI. Trimming pared 0 bases from V and 1 base from J, leaving 9 bases between. The CDR3 DNA sequence: TGTGCCAGCTCACCACCTCAGGGGTGGAACACTGAAGCTTTCTTT. Its translation: CASSPPQGWNTEAFF.